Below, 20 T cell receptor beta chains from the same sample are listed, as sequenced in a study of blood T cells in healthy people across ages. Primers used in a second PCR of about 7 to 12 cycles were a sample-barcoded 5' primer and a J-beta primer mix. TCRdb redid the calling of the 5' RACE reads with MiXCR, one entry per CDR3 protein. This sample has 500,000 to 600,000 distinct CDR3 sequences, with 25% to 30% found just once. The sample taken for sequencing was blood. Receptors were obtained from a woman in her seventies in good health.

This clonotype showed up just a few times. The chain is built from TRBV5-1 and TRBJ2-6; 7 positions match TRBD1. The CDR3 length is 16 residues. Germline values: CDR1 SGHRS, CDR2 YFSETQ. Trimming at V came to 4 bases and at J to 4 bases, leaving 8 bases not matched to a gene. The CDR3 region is CASSPEGQTGANVLTF. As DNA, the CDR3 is TGCGCCAGCAGCCCTGAGGGACAGACCGGGGCCAACGTCCTGACTTTC.

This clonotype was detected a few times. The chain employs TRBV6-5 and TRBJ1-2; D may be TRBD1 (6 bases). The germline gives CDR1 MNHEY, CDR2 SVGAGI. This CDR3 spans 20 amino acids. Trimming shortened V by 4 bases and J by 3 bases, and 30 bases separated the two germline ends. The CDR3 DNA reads TGTGCCAGCAGTTGCTCGATAGTGCCCCAGCGGGGGGCCGGCCACTATGGCTACACCTTC. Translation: CASSCSIVPQRGAGHYGYTF.

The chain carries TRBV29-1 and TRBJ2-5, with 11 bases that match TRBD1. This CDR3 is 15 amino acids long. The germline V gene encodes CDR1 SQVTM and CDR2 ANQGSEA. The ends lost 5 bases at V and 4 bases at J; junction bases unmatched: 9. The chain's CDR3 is CSVRRGQGAGETQYF. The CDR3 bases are TGCAGCGTTCGCCGAGGACAGGGGGCCGGAGAGACCCAGTACTTC.

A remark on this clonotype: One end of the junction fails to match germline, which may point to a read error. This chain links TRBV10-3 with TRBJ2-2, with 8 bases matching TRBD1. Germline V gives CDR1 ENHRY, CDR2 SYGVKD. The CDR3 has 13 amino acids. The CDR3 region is CAVSGTGPGELFF. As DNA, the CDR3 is TGTGCCGTCAGTGGGACAGGACCCGGGGAGCTGTTTTTT.

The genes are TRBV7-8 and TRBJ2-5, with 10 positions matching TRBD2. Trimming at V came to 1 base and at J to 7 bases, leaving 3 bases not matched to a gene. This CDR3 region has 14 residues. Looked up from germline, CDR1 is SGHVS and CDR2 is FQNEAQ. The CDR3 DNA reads TGTGCCAGCAGCTTAGAGAGCGGGGGGGCGACCCAGTACTTC. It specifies CASSLESGGATQYF.

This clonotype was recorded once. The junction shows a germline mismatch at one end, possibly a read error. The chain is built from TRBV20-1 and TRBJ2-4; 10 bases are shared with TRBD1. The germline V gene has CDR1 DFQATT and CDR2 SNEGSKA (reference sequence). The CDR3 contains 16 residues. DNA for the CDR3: TGCAGTGCTAGAGGGACAGGGGGATTAGCCAAAAACATTCGGTACTTC. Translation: CSARGTGGLAKNIRYF.

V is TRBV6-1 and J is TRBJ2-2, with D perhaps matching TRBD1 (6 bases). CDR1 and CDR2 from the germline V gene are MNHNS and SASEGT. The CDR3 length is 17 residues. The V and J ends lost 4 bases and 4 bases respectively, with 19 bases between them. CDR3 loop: CASSVPGQSAFTGELFF. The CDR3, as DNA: TGTGCCAGCAGTGTACCAGGACAGTCGGCGTTCACCGGGGAGCTGTTTTTT.

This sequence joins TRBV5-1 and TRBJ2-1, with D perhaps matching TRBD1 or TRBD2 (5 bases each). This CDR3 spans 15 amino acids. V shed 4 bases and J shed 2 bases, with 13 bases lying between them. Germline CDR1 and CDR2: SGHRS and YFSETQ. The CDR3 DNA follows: TGCGCCAGCAGCCTGAGTCGGGGACCCTACAATGAGCAGTTCTTC. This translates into CASSLSRGPYNEQFF.

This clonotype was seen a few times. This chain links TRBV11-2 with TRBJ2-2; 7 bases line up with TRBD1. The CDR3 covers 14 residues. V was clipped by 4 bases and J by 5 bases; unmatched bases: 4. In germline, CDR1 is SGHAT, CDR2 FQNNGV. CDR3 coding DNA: TGTGCCAGCAGCTCCGACAGGGTGACCGGGGAGCTGTTTTTT. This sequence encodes CASSSDRVTGELFF.

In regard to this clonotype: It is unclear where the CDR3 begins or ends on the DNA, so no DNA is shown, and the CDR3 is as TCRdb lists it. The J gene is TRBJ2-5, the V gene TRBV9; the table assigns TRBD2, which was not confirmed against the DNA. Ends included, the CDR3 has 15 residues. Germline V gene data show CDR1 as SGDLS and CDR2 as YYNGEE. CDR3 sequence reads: CASSVAWASGAPRFF.

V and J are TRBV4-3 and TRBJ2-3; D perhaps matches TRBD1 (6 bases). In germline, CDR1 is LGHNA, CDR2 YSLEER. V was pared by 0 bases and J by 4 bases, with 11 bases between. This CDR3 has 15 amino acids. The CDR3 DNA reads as TGCGCCAGCAGCCAAGACAGGGGAAGGTCAGATACGCAGTATTTT. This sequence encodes CASSQDRGRSDTQYF.

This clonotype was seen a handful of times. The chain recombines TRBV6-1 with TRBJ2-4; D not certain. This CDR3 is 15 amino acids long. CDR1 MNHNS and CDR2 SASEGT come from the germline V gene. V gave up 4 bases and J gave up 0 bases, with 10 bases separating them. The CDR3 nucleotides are TGTGCCAGCAGTGCAGTGAATCTAGCCAAAAACATTCAGTACTTC. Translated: CASSAVNLAKNIQYF.

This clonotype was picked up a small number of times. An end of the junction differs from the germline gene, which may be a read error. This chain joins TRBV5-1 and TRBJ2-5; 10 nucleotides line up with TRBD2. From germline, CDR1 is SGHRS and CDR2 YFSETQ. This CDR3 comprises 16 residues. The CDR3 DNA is TGCGCCAGCAGCTGGACGCCTGGGACTAGCGCCGAGACTCAGTACTTC. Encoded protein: CASSWTPGTSAETQYF.

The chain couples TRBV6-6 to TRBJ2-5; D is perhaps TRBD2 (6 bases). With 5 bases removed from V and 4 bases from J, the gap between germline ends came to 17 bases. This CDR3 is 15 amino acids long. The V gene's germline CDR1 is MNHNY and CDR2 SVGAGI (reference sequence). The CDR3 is CASSTMRGGAETQYF. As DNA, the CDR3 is TGTGCCAGCAGTACGATGAGGGGCGGGGCAGAGACCCAGTACTTC.

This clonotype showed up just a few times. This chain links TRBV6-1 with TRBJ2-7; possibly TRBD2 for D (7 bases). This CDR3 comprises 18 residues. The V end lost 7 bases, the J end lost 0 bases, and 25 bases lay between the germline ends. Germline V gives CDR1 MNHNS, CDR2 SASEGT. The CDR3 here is CASKPPTGAGAPSYEQYF. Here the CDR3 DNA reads TGTGCCAGCAAACCCCCGACGGGGGCGGGGGCTCCCTCCTACGAGCAGTACTTC.

CDR3 DNA: TGTGCCACCAGCGATCCCGGCGGCGGCAACAATGAGCAGTTCTTC. Encoded protein: CATSDPGGGNNEQFF. The chain links TRBV24-1 to TRBJ2-1; D gene uncertain. Looked up from germline, CDR1 is KGHDR and CDR2 is SFDVKD. Trimming took off 7 bases at V and 5 bases at J, with 17 bases between the two ends. This CDR3 is 15 amino acids long.

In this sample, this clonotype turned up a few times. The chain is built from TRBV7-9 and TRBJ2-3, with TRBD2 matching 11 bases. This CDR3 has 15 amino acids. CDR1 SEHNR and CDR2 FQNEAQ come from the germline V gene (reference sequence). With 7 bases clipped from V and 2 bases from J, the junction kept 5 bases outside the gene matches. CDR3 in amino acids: CASNQGLADTDTQYF. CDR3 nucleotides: TGTGCCAGCAATCAGGGACTAGCGGACACAGATACGCAGTATTTT.

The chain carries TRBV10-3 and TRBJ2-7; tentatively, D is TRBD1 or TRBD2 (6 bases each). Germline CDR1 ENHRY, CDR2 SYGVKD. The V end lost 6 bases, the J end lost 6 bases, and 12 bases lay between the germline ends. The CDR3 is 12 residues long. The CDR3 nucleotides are TGTGCCATCAGAGGAGGGGGGTCCGAGCAGTACTTC. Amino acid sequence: CAIRGGGSEQYF.

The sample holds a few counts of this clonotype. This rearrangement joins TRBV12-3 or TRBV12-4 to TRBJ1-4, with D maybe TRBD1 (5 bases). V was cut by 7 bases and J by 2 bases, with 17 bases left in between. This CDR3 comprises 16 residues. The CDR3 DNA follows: TGTGCCAGCACCAAAGGGATAGGGGCTACTAATGAAAAACTGTTTTTT. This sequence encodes CASTKGIGATNEKLFF.

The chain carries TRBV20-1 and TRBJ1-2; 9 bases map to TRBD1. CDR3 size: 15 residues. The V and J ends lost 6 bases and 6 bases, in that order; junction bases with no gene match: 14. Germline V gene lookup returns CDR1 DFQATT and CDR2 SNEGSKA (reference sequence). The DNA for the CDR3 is TGCAGTGCAACTCCTGGGACAGGGATCATGGATGGCTACACCTTC. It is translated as CSATPGTGIMDGYTF.